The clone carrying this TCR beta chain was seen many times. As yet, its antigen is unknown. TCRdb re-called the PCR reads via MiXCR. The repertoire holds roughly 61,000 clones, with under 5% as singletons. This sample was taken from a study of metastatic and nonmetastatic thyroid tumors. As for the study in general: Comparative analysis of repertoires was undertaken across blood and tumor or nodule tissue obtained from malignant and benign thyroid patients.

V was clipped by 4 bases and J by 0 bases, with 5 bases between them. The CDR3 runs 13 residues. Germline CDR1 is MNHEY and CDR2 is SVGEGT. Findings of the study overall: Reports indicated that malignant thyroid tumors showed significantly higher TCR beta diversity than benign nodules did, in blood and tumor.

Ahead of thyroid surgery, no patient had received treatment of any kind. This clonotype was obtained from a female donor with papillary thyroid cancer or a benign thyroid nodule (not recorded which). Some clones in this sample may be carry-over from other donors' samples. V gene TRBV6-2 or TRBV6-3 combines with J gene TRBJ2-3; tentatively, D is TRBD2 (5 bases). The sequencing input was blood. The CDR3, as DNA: TGTGCCAGCAGTTGGACTAGCACAGATACGCAGTATTTT. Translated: CASSWTSTDTQYF.